These 15 T cell receptor beta chains were sequenced from one sample in a study of cytomegalovirus exposure and HLA in healthy donors. PCR involved 60 Vbeta and 13 Jbeta primers. Only in-frame clones appear in the TCRdb table, and some are missing; sequencing was by immunoSEQ multiplex PCR. The sample includes more than 95,000 clones, 60% to 80% of them seen just once. Material: PBMCs. These receptors were collected from a man in his sixties in good health and CMV-seropositive.

This clone was observed a single time. The chain couples TRBV23-1 to TRBJ2-1; D possibly corresponds to TRBD2 (5 bases). TRBV23-1 is known as an ORF, though its function is uncertain. With 4 bases removed from V and 0 bases from J, the gap between germline ends came to 13 bases. CDR3 length: 16 amino acids. The DNA for the CDR3 is TGCGCCAGCAGTCCGGGGTCCCATAGCTCCTACAATGAGCAGTTCTTC. It yields the protein CASSPGSHSSYNEQFF.

The V and J genes are TRBV7-3 and TRBJ2-7; D is possibly TRBD1 (6 bases). V lost 1 base and J 13 bases, leaving 11 bases between the germline ends. The CDR3 totals 11 residues. The germline V gene encodes CDR1 SGHTA and CDR2 FQGTGA. CDR3 protein: CASSLNRVLYF. Here the CDR3 DNA reads TGTGCCAGCAGCTTAAACAGGGTACTCTACTTC. Filled out from reference TRBV7-3 and TRBJ2-7, the complete variable domain reads GAGVSQTPSNKVTEKGKYVELRCDPISGHTALYWYRQSLGQGPEFLIYFQGTGAADDSGLPNDRFFAVRPEGSVSTLKIQRTERGDSAVYLCASSLNRVLYFGPGTRLTVT.

In its sample, this clone was seen a few times. V usage is TRBV5-1 and J usage is TRBJ1-1; D unresolved. The ends were cut back, 0 bases at V and 1 base at J, with 7 bases in the middle. The V gene's germline CDR1 is SGHRS and CDR2 YFSETQ. The CDR3 has 14 amino acids. The CDR3 sequence: CASSLAGSNTEAFF. DNA for the CDR3: TGCGCCAGCAGCTTGGCTGGCTCGAACACTGAAGCTTTCTTT.

The chain is built from TRBV11-2 and TRBJ2-7; 7 nucleotides align to TRBD2. The CDR3 extends over 19 amino acids. From germline, CDR1 is SGHAT and CDR2 FQNNGV. Trimming cost V 0 bases and J 0 bases; bases outside gene matches: 14. Written as DNA, the CDR3 is TGTGCCAGCAGCTTAGATTGGGCTAGCGGACCAAAAAGCTCCTACGAGCAGTACTTC. This encodes CASSLDWASGPKSSYEQYF.

Worth noting for this clone: The germline gene is not matched at one end of the junction; a read error may be the cause. This specimen includes other DNA sequences encoding the same CDR3. The rearrangement joins TRBV6-1 to TRBJ2-2, with D possibly TRBD2 on 5 matching bases. The germline V gene encodes CDR1 MNHNS and CDR2 SASEGT. CDR3 length: 13 residues. The CDR3 DNA is TGTGCCAGCAGTGTCAGCGGCCCCGGGGAGTTGTTTTTT. It specifies CASSVSGPGELFF.

The CDR3 sequence: CASSLGQGLEGNTIYF. CDR3 coding DNA: TGTGCCAGCAGCTTAGGACAGGGGCTGGAGGGAAACACCATATATTTT. The chain employs TRBV7-7 and TRBJ1-3, with 8 bases aligning to TRBD1. The V and J ends lost 1 base and 4 bases, in that order; junction bases with no gene match: 6. Germline V gene data show CDR1 as SSHAT and CDR2 as FNYEAQ (reference sequence). This CDR3 spans 16 amino acids.

This clone was recorded a few times. V gene TRBV4-3 combines with J gene TRBJ1-1; tentative D call: TRBD1 (6 bases). CDR1 LGHNA and CDR2 YSLEER come from the germline V gene. V shed 0 bases and J shed 5 bases, with 16 bases lying between them. This CDR3 region has 16 residues. The CDR3 DNA sequence: TGCGCCAGCAGCCAAGATCGGGCAGGGGTTTGGACTGAAGCTTTCTTT. This sequence encodes CASSQDRAGVWTEAFF.

This rearrangement joins TRBV6-6 to TRBJ2-7; 8 bases fit TRBD2. The germline CDR1 and CDR2 sequences are MNHNY and SVGAGI (reference sequence). The CDR3 length is 15 residues. V trimming: 0 bases; J trimming: 0 bases; junction bases outside the gene matches: 1. The CDR3 nucleotides are TGTGCCAGCAGTTACTCGAGCGGGGGCTCCTACGAGCAGTACTTC. This sequence encodes CASSYSSGGSYEQYF.

About this clone: As the CDR3 is not closed by the conserved phenylalanine or tryptophan, this likely results from a read error. The V call is TRBV19, the J call TRBJ2-2; unclear D gene. From germline, CDR1 is LNHDA and CDR2 SQIVND (reference sequence). V shed 1 base and J shed 4 bases, with 10 bases lying between them. CDR3 size: 15 residues. The DNA of the CDR3 is TGTGCCAGTAGTATAGTGGGTGACTTCACCGGGGAGCTGTTTCTT. Translating gives CASSIVGDFTGELFL.

The V and J genes are TRBV10-3 and TRBJ2-7; 9 nucleotides line up with TRBD2. The CDR3 has 17 residues. The junction had 15 bases not matched to a gene; V was cut back by 6 bases and J by 3 bases. Germline lookup yields CDR1 ENHRY and CDR2 SYGVKD. CDR3 protein: CAISLSGGSLQGYEQYF. DNA of the CDR3: TGTGCCATCAGCCTTAGCGGGGGATCACTTCAGGGCTACGAGCAGTACTTC.

The V call is TRBV19, the J call TRBJ1-4, with D perhaps TRBD1 (5 bases). CDR3 length: 18 amino acids. Trimming took off 3 bases at V and 0 bases at J, with 17 bases between the two ends. Germline lookup yields CDR1 LNHDA and CDR2 SQIVND (reference sequence). The CDR3 DNA is TGTGCCAGTAGTATCGGGGAGGAGAGGGGAGCAACTAATGAAAAACTGTTTTTT. Translating gives CASSIGEERGATNEKLFF.

Details on this clone: Relative to the germline gene, one junction end is altered; a read error may explain this. This chain uses TRBV7-9 with TRBJ2-7; perhaps TRBD2 as D (5 bases). CDR3 size: 13 residues. CDR1 is SEHNR, CDR2 FQNEAQ, per germline (reference sequence). The chain's CDR3 is CSSSPSGSYEQYF. The DNA of the CDR3 is TGTTCCAGCAGCCCCTCGGGATCCTACGAGCAGTACTTC.

The V and J genes are TRBV19 and TRBJ2-5; D possibly corresponds to TRBD2 (5 bases). There are 16 residues in the CDR3. V lost 11 bases to trimming and J lost 1 base, with 23 bases between them. Germline V gene data show CDR1 as LNHDA and CDR2 as SQIVND (reference sequence). CDR3 nucleotide sequence: TGTGCCTCATCCAAGGGAGTATCAAACCCCCAAGAGACCCAGTACTTC. This translates into CASSKGVSNPQETQYF.

The V gene is TRBV4-3, the J gene TRBJ2-2; tentatively, D is TRBD2 (5 bases). Germline values: CDR1 LGHNA, CDR2 YSLEER. V lost 4 bases, J lost 7 bases, and 7 bases lay in between. The CDR3 is made up of 12 amino acids. The CDR3 bases are TGCGCCAGCAGCCTCGGGGACGGGGAGCTGTTTTTT. As protein: CASSLGDGELFF.

The chain links TRBV5-6 to TRBJ1-1, with D maybe TRBD1 (5 bases). Germline V gene lookup returns CDR1 SGHDT and CDR2 YYEEEE. The CDR3 extends over 15 amino acids. V shed 4 bases and J shed 1 base, with 14 bases lying between them. The CDR3 loop is CASSITRQPNTEAFF. As DNA, the CDR3 is TGTGCCAGCAGCATTACCCGACAGCCGAACACTGAAGCTTTCTTT.